This record covers a single T cell receptor (beta chain). Its cognate antigen is unknown. Each CDR3 protein gets one entry after TCRdb re-called the 5' RACE reads with MiXCR. The sample has hundreds of thousands of distinct CDR3 sequences; 12% are singletons. The germline V gene has CDR1 ENHRY and CDR2 SYGVKD. The V and J ends lost 7 bases and 0 bases, in that order; junction bases with no gene match: 5. CDR3 length: 14 amino acids. This entry is derived from a study of CD8 T cells in ankylosing spondylitis. Study-level points and caveats: In the blood and synovial fluid of reactive arthritis, some motif variants had been previously reported. What appeared characteristic of ankylosing spondylitis blood was a TCR beta motif of 7 or 8 highly homologous variants.

This chain joins TRBV10-3 and TRBJ1-2; 7 bases map to TRBD1. Sample: blood, either unsorted or a sorted T cell fraction (not recorded which). The TCR comes from a male donor with ankylosing spondylitis. In nucleotides, the CDR3 is TGTGCCATCAATAAGGACAGGACTAACTATGGCTACACCTTC. Translation gives CAINKDRTNYGYTF.